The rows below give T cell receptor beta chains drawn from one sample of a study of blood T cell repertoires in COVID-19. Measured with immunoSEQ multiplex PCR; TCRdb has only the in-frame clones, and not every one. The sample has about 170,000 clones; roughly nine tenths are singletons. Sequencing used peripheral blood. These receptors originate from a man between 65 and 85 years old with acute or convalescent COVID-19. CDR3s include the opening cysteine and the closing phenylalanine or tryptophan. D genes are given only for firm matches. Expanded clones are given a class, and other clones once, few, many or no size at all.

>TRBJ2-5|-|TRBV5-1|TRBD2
CASSSGGTTRETQYF
TGCGCCAGCAGCTCGGGGGGAACGACCCGAGAGACCCAGTACTTC
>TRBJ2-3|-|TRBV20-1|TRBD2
CSASRGGASDTQYF
TGCAGTGCTAGTCGCGGGGGGGCGTCTGATACGCAGTATTTT
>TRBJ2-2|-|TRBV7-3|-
CASSLLGGELFF
TGTGCCAGCAGCTTACTCGGCGGGGAGCTGTTTTTT
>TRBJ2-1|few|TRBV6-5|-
CASSLVPGGRGEQFF
TGTGCCAGCAGTCTCGTTCCCGGGGGACGGGGTGAGCAGTTCTTC
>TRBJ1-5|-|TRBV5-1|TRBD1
CASSSLGQEGQPQHF
TGCGCCAGCAGCTCGTTGGGACAGGAGGGTCAGCCCCAGCATTTT
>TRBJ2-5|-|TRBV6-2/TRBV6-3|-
CASSLGAVQETQYF
TGTGCCAGCAGTTTGGGAGCGGTCCAAGAGACCCAGTACTTC
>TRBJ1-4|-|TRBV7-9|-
CASSPYALTGEKLFF
TGTGCCAGCAGCCCATACGCCTTGACTGGTGAAAAACTGTTTTTT
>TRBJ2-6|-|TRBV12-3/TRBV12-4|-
CANLNSGANVLTF
TGTGCCAACCTAAACTCTGGGGCCAACGTCCTGACTTTC
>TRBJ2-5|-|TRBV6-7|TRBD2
CASSFWTSGSRETQYF
TGTGCCAGCAGTTTCTGGACTAGCGGGAGTCGGGAGACCCAGTACTTC
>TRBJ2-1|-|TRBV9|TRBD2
CASSVGGGTYNEQFF
TGTGCCAGCAGCGTAGGGGGGGGAACCTACAATGAGCAGTTCTTC
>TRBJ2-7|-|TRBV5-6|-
CASSRGLYEQYF
TGTGCCAGCAGCCGAGGACTTTACGAGCAGTACTTC
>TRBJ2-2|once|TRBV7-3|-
CASSPNIGPSAVF
TGTGCCAGCAGCCCAAATATCGGTCCCAGCGCTGTTTTT
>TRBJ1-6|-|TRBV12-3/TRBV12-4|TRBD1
CASMGQGYSPLHF
TGTGCCAGCATGGGACAGGGGTATTCACCCCTCCACTTT
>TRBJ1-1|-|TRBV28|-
CASPSSDTEAFF
TGTGCCAGCCCGTCGTCGGACACTGAAGCTTTCTTT
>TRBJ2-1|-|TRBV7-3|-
CASSTNEYNEQFF
TGTGCCAGCAGCACCAACGAGTACAATGAGCAGTTCTTC
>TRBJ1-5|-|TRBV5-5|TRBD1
CASSPLTGSDQPQHF
TGTGCCAGCAGCCCACTGACAGGGTCTGATCAGCCCCAGCATTTT
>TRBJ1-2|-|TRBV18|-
CASSPQGPYGYTF
TGTGCCAGCTCACCACAGGGGCCCTATGGCTACACCTTC
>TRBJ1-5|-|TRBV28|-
CASSLTRGALNQPQHF
TGTGCCAGCAGTTTAACGCGGGGGGCCCTCAATCAGCCCCAGCATTTT
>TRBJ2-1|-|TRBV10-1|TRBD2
CASSGGALGSYNEQFF
TGCGCCAGTAGCGGGGGAGCCCTTGGGTCCTACAATGAGCAGTTCTTC
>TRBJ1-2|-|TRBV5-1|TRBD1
CASRETGGDGYTF
TGCGCCAGCAGAGAAACAGGGGGCGATGGCTACACCTTC
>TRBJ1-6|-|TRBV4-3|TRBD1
CASSQVSGGNVDNSPLHF
TGCGCCAGCAGCCAAGTTTCAGGGGGTAATGTCGATAATTCACCCCTCCACTTT
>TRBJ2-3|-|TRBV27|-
CASSLMAHFNTQYF
TGTGCCAGCAGTTTGATGGCCCATTTTAATACGCAGTATTTT
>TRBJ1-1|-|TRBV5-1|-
CASSFASRGTEAFF
TGCGCCAGCAGCTTCGCCTCCCGAGGGACTGAAGCTTTCTTT
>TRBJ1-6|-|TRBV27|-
CASSLGFGSPLHF
TGTGCCAGCAGTTTAGGTTTCGGTTCACCCCTCCACTTT
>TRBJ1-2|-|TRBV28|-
CASSLLNQGYGVPAVDDGYTF
TGTGCCAGCAGTTTATTGAATCAGGGGTACGGGGTCCCGGCGGTAGACGATGGCTACACCTTC
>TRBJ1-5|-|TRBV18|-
CASSPQGEYSNQPQHF
TGTGCCAGCTCACCACAGGGGGAGTATAGCAATCAGCCCCAGCATTTT
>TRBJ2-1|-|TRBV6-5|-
CASSLDRPVLGTQFF
TGTGCCAGCAGTCTAGACAGACCGGTGTTGGGAACTCAGTTCTTC
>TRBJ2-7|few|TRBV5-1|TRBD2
CASSPGLAGLEQYF
TGCGCCAGCAGCCCAGGACTAGCGGGGCTCGAGCAGTACTTC
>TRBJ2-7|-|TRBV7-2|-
CASNEQGGGYEQYF
TGTGCCAGCAATGAGCAGGGGGGTGGCTACGAGCAGTACTTC
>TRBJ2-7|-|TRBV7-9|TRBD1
CASSSWTGYSYEQYF
TGTGCCAGCAGCTCCTGGACAGGGTATTCCTACGAGCAGTACTTC
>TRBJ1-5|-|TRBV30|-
CAWSGTQFNQPQHF
TGTGCCTGGAGTGGGACACAGTTTAATCAGCCCCAGCATTTT
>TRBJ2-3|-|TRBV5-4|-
CASSFSVAFTDTQYF
TGTGCCAGCAGCTTTTCGGTAGCGTTTACAGATACGCAGTATTTT
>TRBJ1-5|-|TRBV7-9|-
CASSWGQSQPQHF
TGTGCCAGCAGCTGGGGACAATCGCAGCCCCAGCATTTT
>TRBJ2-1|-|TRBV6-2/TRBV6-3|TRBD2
CASSYSPPAGVYNEQFF
TGTGCCAGCAGTTACTCTCCCCCAGCGGGGGTTTACAATGAGCAGTTCTTC
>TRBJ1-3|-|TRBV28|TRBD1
CASSSRTGDNSGNTIYF
TGTGCCAGCAGTTCCCGGACAGGGGACAACTCTGGAAACACCATATATTTT
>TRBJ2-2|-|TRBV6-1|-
CASSELGEAGELFF
TGTGCCAGCAGTGAACTAGGAGAGGCGGGGGAGCTGTTTTTT
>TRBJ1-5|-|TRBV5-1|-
CASSLGEGYSNQPQHF
TGCGCCAGCAGCTTGGGAGAGGGTTATAGCAATCAGCCCCAGCATTTT
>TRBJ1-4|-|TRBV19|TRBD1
CASSIGQGGEKLFF
TGTGCCAGTAGTATCGGACAGGGGGGCGAAAAACTGTTTTTT
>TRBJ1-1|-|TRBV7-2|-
CASSWTVNTEAFF
TGTGCCAGCAGTTGGACAGTGAACACTGAAGCTTTCTTT
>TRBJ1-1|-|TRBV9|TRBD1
CASSVAPGQGQNTEAFF
TGTGCCAGCAGCGTAGCCCCGGGACAGGGCCAGAACACTGAAGCTTTCTTT
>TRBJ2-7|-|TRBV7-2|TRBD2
CASSPFGASGSLQYF
TGTGCCAGCAGCCCATTCGGCGCTAGCGGCAGTCTACAGTACTTC
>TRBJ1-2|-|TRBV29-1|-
CSVEDGHGNYGYTF
TGCAGCGTTGAAGACGGACACGGTAACTATGGCTACACCTTC
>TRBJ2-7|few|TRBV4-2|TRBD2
CASSQDRGAGEYEQYF
TGTGCCAGCAGCCAAGATCGGGGAGCGGGAGAGTACGAGCAGTACTTC
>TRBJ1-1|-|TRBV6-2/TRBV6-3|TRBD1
CASSYSPNRGGYTEAFF
TGTGCCAGCAGTTACTCGCCAAACAGGGGCGGGTACACTGAAGCTTTCTTT
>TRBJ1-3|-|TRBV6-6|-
CASLSGNTIYF
TGTGCCAGCCTCTCTGGAAACACCATATATTTT
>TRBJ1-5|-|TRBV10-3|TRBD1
CAISSGQGASQPQHF
TGTGCCATCAGTTCCGGACAGGGTGCTAGTCAGCCCCAGCATTTT
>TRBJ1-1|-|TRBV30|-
CASLSLGRKAFF
TGTGCCTCCTTATCACTTGGCAGGAAAGCTTTCTTT
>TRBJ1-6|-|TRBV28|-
CASSLWHYNSPLHF
TGTGCCAGCAGTTTGTGGCATTATAATTCACCCCTCCACTTT
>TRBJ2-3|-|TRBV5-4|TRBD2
CASSKRLAGGLDTQYF
TGTGCCAGCAGCAAGCGACTAGCGGGAGGGCTAGATACGCAGTATTTT
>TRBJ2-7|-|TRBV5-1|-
CASSFGRRGDEQYF
TGCGCCAGCAGCTTTGGGCGTCGGGGAGACGAGCAGTACTTC
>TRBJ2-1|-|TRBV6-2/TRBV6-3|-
CASSYLEGWSSYNEQFF
TGTGCCAGCAGTTACTTAGAGGGATGGAGCTCCTACAATGAGCAGTTCTTC
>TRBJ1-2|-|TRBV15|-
CATSRDGAGYTF
TGTGCCACCAGCAGAGATGGAGCTGGCTACACCTTC
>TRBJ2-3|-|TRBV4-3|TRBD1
CASSQDFSGQGTDTQYF
TGCGCCAGCAGCCAAGATTTTTCGGGACAGGGGACAGATACGCAGTATTTT
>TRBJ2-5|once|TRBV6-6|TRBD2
CASSYLAGGLETQYF
TGTGCCAGCAGTTACTTAGCGGGAGGGTTAGAGACCCAGTACTTC
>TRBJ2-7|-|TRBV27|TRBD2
CASSPWGGSHEQYF
TGTGCCAGCAGTCCTTGGGGGGGGTCTCACGAGCAGTACTTC
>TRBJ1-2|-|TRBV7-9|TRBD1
CASSFGQADSNGYTF
TGTGCCAGCAGCTTCGGACAGGCTGATTCCAATGGCTACACCTTC
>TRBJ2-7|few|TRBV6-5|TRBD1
CASSWTGESEQYF
TGTGCCAGCAGTTGGACAGGGGAAAGCGAGCAGTACTTC